This T cell receptor (beta chain) appears in the sequencing data of a study of T-cell memory formation after mild COVID-19. TCRdb passed the 5' RACE reads through MiXCR, listing each CDR3 protein once. The table has about 120,000 distinct CDR3 sequences, approximately 15% seen once. The clonotype originates from an adult woman who had mild COVID-19 (a few samples of this study predate the infection). Cell type and time point are not known. Sequenced: PBMCs or a T cell subset sorted from them (not recorded which).

The CDR3 coding sequence is TGCGCCAGCAGCTTCATGGGGTGGAATTCACCCCTCCACTTT. Its translation is CASSFMGWNSPLHF. V and J are TRBV5-1 and TRBJ1-6; D gene ambiguous. Deletions cut 2 bases from V and 7 bases from J, with 10 bases between. The CDR3 contains 14 residues. CDR1 SGHRS and CDR2 YFSETQ come from the germline V gene.